This record covers a single TCR beta chain. The sample comes from a study of OX40 agonist ivuxolimab in advanced cancers. About the research overall: Patients were dosed with the agonistic anti-OX40 (CD134) antibody ivuxolimab.

Trimming took 5 bases from V and 4 from J; bases not matched to a gene: 11. CDR1 and CDR2 from the germline V gene are SNHLY and FYNNEI. This CDR3 has 17 amino acids. The protocol was immunoSEQ multiplex PCR, while the TCRdb copy is restricted to in-frame clones and leaves out a portion. Found here are approximately 25,000 clones, 80% to 90% of them singletons; the top ten hold around 40%. The source was CD4+ or CD8+ T cells sorted from blood, collected in a trial of the OX40 agonist ivuxolimab. This TCR derives from an adult with an advanced solid tumor such as melanoma, head and neck, liver or kidney cancer. The rearrangement joins TRBV2 to TRBJ2-2; 9 nucleotides agree with TRBD1. In DNA, the CDR3 is TGTGCCAGCAGTACCCGGGACAGGGCGCCGGGCACCGGGGAGCTGTTTTTT. This codes for CASSTRDRAPGTGELFF.